This T cell receptor (beta chain) stems from a study of radiation and T cells in renal cell carcinoma. Method: immunoSEQ multiplex PCR; TCRdb's copy keeps in-frame clones and lacks some. The top ten hold about 11% of the sample, which has 150,000 to 200,000 clones, around 90% seen once. The time point is: blood 4 weeks post-SBRT, at nephrectomy. The treatment: 15 Gy SBRT to primary tumor, nephrectomy 4 weeks later. Germline V lookup: CDR1 SQVTM, CDR2 ANQGSEA. V dropped 2 bases and J dropped 6 bases, with 20 bases sitting between them. This CDR3 is 15 amino acids long. This clone was detected only once.

The sample in question was blood, obtained from a patient whose treatment included radiotherapy and nephrectomy. This TCR derives from a woman aged 50 to 60 with renal cell carcinoma. The chain combines TRBV29-1 with TRBJ2-7; D could derive from TRBD1 or TRBD2 (6 bases each). The CDR3 nucleotides read TGCAGCGTTGAACCGACACTGGGGGGCGGCGGCGAGCAGTACTTC. Protein product: CSVEPTLGGGGEQYF.